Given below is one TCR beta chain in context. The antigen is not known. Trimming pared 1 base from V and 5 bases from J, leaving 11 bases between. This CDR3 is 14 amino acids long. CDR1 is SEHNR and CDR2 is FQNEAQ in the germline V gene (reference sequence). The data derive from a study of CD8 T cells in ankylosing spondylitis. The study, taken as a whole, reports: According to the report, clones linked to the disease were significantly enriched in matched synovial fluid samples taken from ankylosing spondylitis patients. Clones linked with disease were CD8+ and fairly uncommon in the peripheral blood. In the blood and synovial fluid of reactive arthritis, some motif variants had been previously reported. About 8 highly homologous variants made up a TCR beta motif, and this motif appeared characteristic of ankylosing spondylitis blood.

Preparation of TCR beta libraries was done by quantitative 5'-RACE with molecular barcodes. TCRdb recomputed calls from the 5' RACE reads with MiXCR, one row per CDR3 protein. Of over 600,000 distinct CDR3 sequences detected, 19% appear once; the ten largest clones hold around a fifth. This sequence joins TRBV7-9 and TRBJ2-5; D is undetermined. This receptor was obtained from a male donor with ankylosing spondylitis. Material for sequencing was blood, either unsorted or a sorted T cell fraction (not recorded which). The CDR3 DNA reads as TGTGCCAGCAGCTTAGGGGCACCCGGGGAGACCCAGTACTTC. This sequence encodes CASSLGAPGETQYF. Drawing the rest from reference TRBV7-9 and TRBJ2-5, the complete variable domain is DTGVSQNPRHKITKRGQNVTFRCDPISEHNRLYWYRQTLGQGPEFLTYFQNEAQLEKSRLLSDRFSAERPKGSFSTLEIQRTEQGDSAMYLCASSLGAPGETQYFGPGTRLLVL.